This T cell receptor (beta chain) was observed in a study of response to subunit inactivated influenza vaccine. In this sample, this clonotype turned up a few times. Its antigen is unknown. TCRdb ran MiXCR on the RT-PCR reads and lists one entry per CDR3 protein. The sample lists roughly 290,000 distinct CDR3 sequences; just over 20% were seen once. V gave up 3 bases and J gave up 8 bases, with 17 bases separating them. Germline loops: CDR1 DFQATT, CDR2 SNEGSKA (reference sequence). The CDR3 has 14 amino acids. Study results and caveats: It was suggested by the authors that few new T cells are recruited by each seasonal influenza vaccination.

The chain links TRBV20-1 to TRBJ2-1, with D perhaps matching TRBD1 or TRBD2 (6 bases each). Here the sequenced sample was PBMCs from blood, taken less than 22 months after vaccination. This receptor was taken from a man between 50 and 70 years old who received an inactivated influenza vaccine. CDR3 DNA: TGCAGTGCTAGTCGACTAGGGGGTACGGATGAGCAGTTCTTC. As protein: CSASRLGGTDEQFF.